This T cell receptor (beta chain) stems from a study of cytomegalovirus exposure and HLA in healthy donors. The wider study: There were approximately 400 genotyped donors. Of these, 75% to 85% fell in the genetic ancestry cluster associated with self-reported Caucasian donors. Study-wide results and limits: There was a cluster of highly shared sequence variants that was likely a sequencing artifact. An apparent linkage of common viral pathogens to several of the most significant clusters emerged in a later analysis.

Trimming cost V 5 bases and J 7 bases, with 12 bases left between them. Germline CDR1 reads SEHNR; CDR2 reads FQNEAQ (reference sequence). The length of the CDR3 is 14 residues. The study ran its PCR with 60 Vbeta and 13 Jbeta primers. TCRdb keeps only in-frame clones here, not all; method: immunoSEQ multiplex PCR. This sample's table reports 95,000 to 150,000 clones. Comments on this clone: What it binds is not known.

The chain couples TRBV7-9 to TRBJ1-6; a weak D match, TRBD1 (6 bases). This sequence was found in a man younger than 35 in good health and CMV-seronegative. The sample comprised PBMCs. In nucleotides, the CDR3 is TGTGCCAGCAGCCAGACAGGTTCAAATTCACCCCTCCACTTT. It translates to CASSQTGSNSPLHF.